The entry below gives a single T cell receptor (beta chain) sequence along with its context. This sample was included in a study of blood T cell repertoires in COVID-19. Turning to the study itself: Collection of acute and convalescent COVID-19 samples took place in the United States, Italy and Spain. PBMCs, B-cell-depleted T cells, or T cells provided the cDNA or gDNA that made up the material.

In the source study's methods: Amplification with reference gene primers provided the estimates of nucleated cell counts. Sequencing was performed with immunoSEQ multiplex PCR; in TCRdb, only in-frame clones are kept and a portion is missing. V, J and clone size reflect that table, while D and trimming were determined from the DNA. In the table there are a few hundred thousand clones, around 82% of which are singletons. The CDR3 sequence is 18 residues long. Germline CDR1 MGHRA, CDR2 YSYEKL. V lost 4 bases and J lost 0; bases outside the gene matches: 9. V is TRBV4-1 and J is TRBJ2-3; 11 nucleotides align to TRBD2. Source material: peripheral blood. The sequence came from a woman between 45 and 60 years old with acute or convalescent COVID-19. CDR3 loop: CASSRTPSGRTSTDTQYF. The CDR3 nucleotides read TGCGCCAGCAGCCGGACTCCTAGCGGGAGGACAAGCACAGATACGCAGTATTTT.